This T cell receptor beta chain was identified during a study of PD-L1 blockade in urothelial cancer. Germline V lookup: CDR1 SSHAT, CDR2 FNYEAQ (reference sequence). This CDR3 is 13 amino acids long. Trimming removed 8 bases from V and 4 bases from J, with 9 bases in between. Time point defined: pretreatment peripheral blood. Libraries were prepared by immunoSEQ multiplex PCR; TCRdb keeps only in-frame clonotypes and omits some of them. The profile shows fewer than 95,000 clones, around 83% of them singletons. The source was PBMCs, collected around atezolizumab (anti-PD-L1) treatment. The receptor comes from a man aged 55 to 69 with urothelial cancer. This chain links TRBV7-7 with TRBJ2-6, with D possibly TRBD2 on 6 matching bases. The CDR3 reads CASGTGGANVLTF. CDR3 coding DNA: TGTGCCAGCGGGACTGGGGGGGCCAACGTCCTGACTTTC.